This T cell receptor (beta chain) comes out of a study of blood T cell repertoires in COVID-19. The assay was immunoSEQ multiplex PCR, and TCRdb's table has in-frame clones only and misses some. This table holds 360,000 or so clones, around 91% found once. CDR3 length: 13 amino acids. The germline V gene has CDR1 MNHEY and CDR2 SVGEGT. Trimming took 4 bases from V and 1 from J, leaving 7 bases between them. The genes are TRBV6-2 or TRBV6-3 and TRBJ1-1; D gene uncertain. Sequenced material: peripheral blood. The receptor was derived from a man aged 18 to 35 with active or convalescent COVID-19. CDR3 loop: CASSSSRNTEAFF. CDR3 in DNA: TGTGCCAGCAGTTCAAGCCGGAACACTGAAGCTTTCTTT.